Listed below are T cell receptor beta chains from one sample, sequenced in a study of T cell repertoires and leukemia-associated antigens. MiXCR, run by TCRdb on the 5' RACE reads, gives a single entry per CDR3 protein. The sample includes about 9,800 distinct CDR3 sequences, roughly 43% of them seen just once. The antigens for these receptors are not known. Material for sequencing was CD3+ T cells sorted from blood and cultured. The source of these receptors is a female donor in good health. The CDR3 runs from the conserved cysteine through the conserved F or W. A D gene is named only where the DNA matches it firmly. Expanded clones are given a class, and other clones once, few, many or no size at all.

d_call: TRBD2; v_call: TRBV5-1; j_call: TRBJ2-1; clone_size: medium-sized; cdr3_nt: TGCGCCAGCAGTTCCCGGGCGGGAGCGATGGGCAATGAGCAGTTCTTC; cdr3_aa: CASSSRAGAMGNEQFF
d_call: .; v_call: TRBV3-1; j_call: TRBJ1-2; clone_size: once; cdr3_nt: TGTGCCAGCAGCCAAACCCACGCAGCGAACTATGGCTACACCTTC; cdr3_aa: CASSQTHAANYGYTF
d_call: TRBD2; v_call: TRBV12-3/TRBV12-4; j_call: TRBJ2-3; clone_size: .; cdr3_nt: TGTGCCAGCAGTTTAGCGGGAGGGTTGGTTACAGATACGCAGTATTTT; cdr3_aa: CASSLAGGLVTDTQYF
d_call: .; v_call: TRBV4-1; j_call: TRBJ2-6; clone_size: .; cdr3_nt: TGCGCCAGCAGCCAAGGACACGGCTCTGGGGCCAACGTCCTGACTTTC; cdr3_aa: CASSQGHGSGANVLTF
d_call: .; v_call: TRBV20-1; j_call: TRBJ2-7; clone_size: .; cdr3_nt: TGCAGCTTGATCGGGGGGCTCGAGCAGTACTTC; cdr3_aa: CSLIGGLEQYF
d_call: .; v_call: TRBV5-1; j_call: TRBJ1-1; clone_size: .; cdr3_nt: TGCGCCAGCAGCTTGTTGACCGGACAGAAGGGCCCTGAAGCTTTCTTT; cdr3_aa: CASSLLTGQKGPEAFF
d_call: TRBD2; v_call: TRBV20-1; j_call: TRBJ2-1; clone_size: .; cdr3_nt: TGCAGTGCTAGCCTTGCGGGAGGGCTCTACAATGAGCAGTTCTTC; cdr3_aa: CSASLAGGLYNEQFF
d_call: TRBD2; v_call: TRBV28; j_call: TRBJ2-4; clone_size: .; cdr3_nt: TGTGCCAGTAGCTACCGGGGGGTGGGATGGGAAAACATTCAGTACTTC; cdr3_aa: CASSYRGVGWENIQYF
d_call: .; v_call: TRBV5-1; j_call: TRBJ2-2; clone_size: medium-sized; cdr3_nt: TGCGCCAGCAGCTTGGCCGGTTCAGGGCTGATTTTT; cdr3_aa: CASSLAGSGLIF
d_call: .; v_call: TRBV29-1; j_call: TRBJ1-4; clone_size: few; cdr3_nt: TGCAGCGTTGAGGGGAAGGGGAAACTGTTTTTT; cdr3_aa: CSVEGKGKLFF
d_call: .; v_call: TRBV5-1; j_call: TRBJ2-7; clone_size: medium-sized; cdr3_nt: TGCGCCAGCAGGGACTCCTACGAGCAGTACTTC; cdr3_aa: CASRDSYEQYF
d_call: .; v_call: TRBV7-2; j_call: TRBJ1-2; clone_size: few; cdr3_nt: TGTGCCAGCAGCTCGCGGGACGCGGGTCGACATGGCTACACCTTC; cdr3_aa: CASSSRDAGRHGYTF
d_call: .; v_call: TRBV20-1; j_call: TRBJ2-5; clone_size: medium-sized; cdr3_nt: TGCAGTGCTAGTCAAGAGACCCAGTACTTC; cdr3_aa: CSASQETQYF
d_call: .; v_call: TRBV2; j_call: TRBJ1-1; clone_size: few; cdr3_nt: TGTGCCAGCAGTGTGAAAGAGGGAAACACTGAAGCTTTCTTT; cdr3_aa: CASSVKEGNTEAFF
d_call: .; v_call: TRBV4-2; j_call: TRBJ2-1; clone_size: .; cdr3_nt: TGTGCCAGCAGCCTAGGAGGACCCTACAATGAGCAGTTCTTC; cdr3_aa: CASSLGGPYNEQFF
d_call: .; v_call: TRBV20-1; j_call: TRBJ1-1; clone_size: .; cdr3_nt: TGCAGTGCTAGAGATCCCCTTACAGGGAACACTGAAGCTTTCTTT; cdr3_aa: CSARDPLTGNTEAFF
d_call: TRBD1; v_call: TRBV20-1; j_call: TRBJ2-7; clone_size: few; cdr3_nt: TGCAGTGCTATTTACGGGACAGGGGGCCTCGAGCAGTACTTC; cdr3_aa: CSAIYGTGGLEQYF
d_call: TRBD1; v_call: TRBV12-5; j_call: TRBJ2-1; clone_size: once; cdr3_nt: TGTGCTAGTGGTCCGGGACAGTCCTACAATGAGCAGTTCTTC; cdr3_aa: CASGPGQSYNEQFF
d_call: TRBD2; v_call: TRBV5-1; j_call: TRBJ2-3; clone_size: .; cdr3_nt: TGCGCCAGCAGCTCCTCTAGCGGGAGCGCAGATACGCAGTATTTT; cdr3_aa: CASSSSSGSADTQYF
d_call: TRBD2; v_call: TRBV30; j_call: TRBJ2-3; clone_size: many; cdr3_nt: TGTGCCTGGAGTGCCCCATCACTAGCGGGAGGGCCAGATACGCAGTATTTT; cdr3_aa: CAWSAPSLAGGPDTQYF
d_call: TRBD2; v_call: TRBV29-1; j_call: TRBJ2-1; clone_size: .; cdr3_nt: TGCAGCGTGGAAAGACTAGCGGAATACAATGAGCAGTTCTTC; cdr3_aa: CSVERLAEYNEQFF
d_call: TRBD2; v_call: TRBV7-9; j_call: TRBJ2-5; clone_size: few; cdr3_nt: TGTGCCAGCAGCCCCCCGAGGGCGGGAGAGGGGGAGACCCAGTACTTC; cdr3_aa: CASSPPRAGEGETQYF
d_call: TRBD2; v_call: TRBV20-1; j_call: TRBJ2-2; clone_size: .; cdr3_nt: TGCAGTGCCAATCCCGGGACTAGCTTATACGGGGAGCTGTTTTTT; cdr3_aa: CSANPGTSLYGELFF
d_call: .; v_call: TRBV5-1; j_call: TRBJ2-3; clone_size: once; cdr3_nt: TGCGCCAGCAGCTTCTCAGGGTATAGCACAGATACGCAGTATTTT; cdr3_aa: CASSFSGYSTDTQYF
d_call: .; v_call: TRBV7-7; j_call: TRBJ2-1; clone_size: many; cdr3_nt: TGTGCTAGCAGCTTAGATGGCGTTGAGCAGTTCTTC; cdr3_aa: CASSLDGVEQFF
d_call: TRBD1; v_call: TRBV4-1; j_call: TRBJ2-7; clone_size: few; cdr3_nt: TGCGCCAGCAGCCAAGCCCCGGGACAGGGGGCTTACGAGCAGTACTTC; cdr3_aa: CASSQAPGQGAYEQYF
d_call: .; v_call: TRBV6-5; j_call: TRBJ1-6; clone_size: few; cdr3_nt: TGTGCCAGCAGTTCGGACAACTATAATTCACCCCTCCACTTT; cdr3_aa: CASSSDNYNSPLHF
d_call: .; v_call: TRBV20-1; j_call: TRBJ2-7; clone_size: .; cdr3_nt: TGCAGTGCTAGTCGTCCTAGCTACGAGCAGTACTTC; cdr3_aa: CSASRPSYEQYF
d_call: TRBD2; v_call: TRBV7-2; j_call: TRBJ2-7; clone_size: .; cdr3_nt: TGTGCCAGCAGCTTAGAAGGGACTAGCGGGAGCTACGAGCAGTACTTC; cdr3_aa: CASSLEGTSGSYEQYF
d_call: .; v_call: TRBV20-1; j_call: TRBJ2-7; clone_size: medium-sized; cdr3_nt: TGCAGTGCTTTAGTCCCTTGGGTACCCTACGAGCAGTACTTC; cdr3_aa: CSALVPWVPYEQYF
d_call: .; v_call: TRBV5-1; j_call: TRBJ1-2; clone_size: .; cdr3_nt: TGCGCCAGCAGCTTGGACGCGGATGGCTACACCTTC; cdr3_aa: CASSLDADGYTF
d_call: TRBD1; v_call: TRBV12-3/TRBV12-4; j_call: TRBJ1-2; clone_size: .; cdr3_nt: TGTGCCAGCAGTTTAAGCTACCCAACCCTACCCGGACAGGGTTTTACTTATGGCTACACCTTC; cdr3_aa: CASSLSYPTLPGQGFTYGYTF
d_call: .; v_call: TRBV5-4; j_call: TRBJ1-3; clone_size: .; cdr3_nt: TGTGCCAGCAGCTTCGGAGAGGCAGGAAACACCATATATTTT; cdr3_aa: CASSFGEAGNTIYF
d_call: TRBD1; v_call: TRBV5-1; j_call: TRBJ2-1; clone_size: once; cdr3_nt: TGCGCCGGCAGCTCCAACGACAGGGTAGGGGATGAGCAGTTCTTC; cdr3_aa: CAGSSNDRVGDEQFF
d_call: .; v_call: TRBV5-1; j_call: TRBJ2-7; clone_size: .; cdr3_nt: TGCGCCAGCAGCCTTGGAGGGTCGGGGTCCTACGAGCAGTACTTC; cdr3_aa: CASSLGGSGSYEQYF
d_call: TRBD2; v_call: TRBV7-9; j_call: TRBJ2-7; clone_size: .; cdr3_nt: TGTGCCAGCTTAGCGGAGCGGGAGTATCCACTCGAGCAGTACTTC; cdr3_aa: CASLAEREYPLEQYF
d_call: TRBD2; v_call: TRBV20-1; j_call: TRBJ2-2; clone_size: once; cdr3_nt: TGCAGTGCTAGGGGGACTAGCGGGACGCTCAACACCGGGGAGCTGTTTTTT; cdr3_aa: CSARGTSGTLNTGELFF
d_call: .; v_call: TRBV29-1; j_call: TRBJ2-7; clone_size: .; cdr3_nt: TGCGGCGCCAGGACAATCCTCTACGGGCAGTACTTC; cdr3_aa: CGARTILYGQYF
d_call: .; v_call: TRBV20-1; j_call: TRBJ2-7; clone_size: .; cdr3_nt: TGCAGTGCTAGAATGAGGGTTTTGTCCTACGAGCAGTACTTC; cdr3_aa: CSARMRVLSYEQYF
d_call: .; v_call: TRBV14; j_call: TRBJ2-7; clone_size: .; cdr3_nt: TGTGCCAGCAGCCACCCAAGTACTAGAGTCGAGCAGTACTTC; cdr3_aa: CASSHPSTRVEQYF
d_call: .; v_call: TRBV10-3; j_call: TRBJ2-7; clone_size: .; cdr3_nt: TGTGCCATCAGTGAACAGGGCTCCAACGAGCAGTACTTC; cdr3_aa: CAISEQGSNEQYF
d_call: TRBD2; v_call: TRBV12-3/TRBV12-4; j_call: TRBJ2-1; clone_size: medium-sized; cdr3_nt: TGTGCCAGCAGTACCCCCGGGCGGGAGAGAGAGCAGTTCTTC; cdr3_aa: CASSTPGREREQFF
d_call: .; v_call: TRBV18; j_call: TRBJ2-2; clone_size: few; cdr3_nt: TGTGCCAGCTCACCAAGGATGAGCATCGGGGAGCTGTTTTTT; cdr3_aa: CASSPRMSIGELFF
d_call: .; v_call: TRBV20-1; j_call: TRBJ1-5; clone_size: few; cdr3_nt: TGCAGTGCCGACTCGGGAGAGAATCAGCCCCAGCATTTT; cdr3_aa: CSADSGENQPQHF
d_call: .; v_call: TRBV29-1; j_call: TRBJ2-1; clone_size: many; cdr3_nt: TGCAGCGTTGAGAACACCCACAATGAGCAGTTCTTC; cdr3_aa: CSVENTHNEQFF
d_call: TRBD1; v_call: TRBV5-1; j_call: TRBJ2-3; clone_size: .; cdr3_nt: TGCGCCAGCAGCTACGGACAGGGAACAGGTTCGAGCACAGATACGCAGTATTTT; cdr3_aa: CASSYGQGTGSSTDTQYF
d_call: .; v_call: TRBV5-1; j_call: TRBJ2-7; clone_size: few; cdr3_nt: TGCGCCAGCAAGAACAGGGAAGGGGGTTCCTACGAGCAGTACTTC; cdr3_aa: CASKNREGGSYEQYF
d_call: TRBD1; v_call: TRBV28; j_call: TRBJ1-2; clone_size: .; cdr3_nt: TGTGCCAGCAGTCAAGGCGGACAGGGAGTCCGCTACACCTTC; cdr3_aa: CASSQGGQGVRYTF
d_call: TRBD2; v_call: TRBV3-1; j_call: TRBJ2-7; clone_size: few; cdr3_nt: TGTGCCAGCAGCCAAATTGCTAGCGGTGCGTACGAGCAGTACTTC; cdr3_aa: CASSQIASGAYEQYF
d_call: TRBD1; v_call: TRBV5-5; j_call: TRBJ2-7; clone_size: .; cdr3_nt: TGTGCCAGCAGCATATCGGACAGGGTGGACTACGAGCAGTACTTC; cdr3_aa: CASSISDRVDYEQYF
d_call: .; v_call: TRBV10-3; j_call: TRBJ2-7; clone_size: medium-sized; cdr3_nt: TGTGCCATCAGTGAGGGACTTTACTACGAGCAGTACTTC; cdr3_aa: CAISEGLYYEQYF
d_call: .; v_call: TRBV5-8; j_call: TRBJ2-5; clone_size: .; cdr3_nt: TGTGCCAGCAGCCGTGCCCCTGAGACCCAGTACTTC; cdr3_aa: CASSRAPETQYF
d_call: TRBD2; v_call: TRBV29-1; j_call: TRBJ2-3; clone_size: .; cdr3_nt: TGCAGCGTCACTGATGCGGGAGGGCCGAGAGGTAGCACAGATACGCAGTATTTT; cdr3_aa: CSVTDAGGPRGSTDTQYF
d_call: TRBD2; v_call: TRBV29-1; j_call: TRBJ2-7; clone_size: .; cdr3_nt: TGCGGTGTTGAAGATTTCGGGAAGGGAGGGAACGAGCAGTACTTC; cdr3_aa: CGVEDFGKGGNEQYF
d_call: .; v_call: TRBV18; j_call: TRBJ2-1; clone_size: many; cdr3_nt: TGTGCCAGCTCACCCCCCTCTTTAATAGGGCAGTTCTTC; cdr3_aa: CASSPPSLIGQFF
d_call: .; v_call: TRBV13; j_call: TRBJ2-7; clone_size: .; cdr3_nt: TGTGCCAGTAGCTTGGGGCGAGCTGAGCAGAACTTC; cdr3_aa: CASSLGRAEQNF
d_call: TRBD2; v_call: TRBV4-3; j_call: TRBJ2-1; clone_size: .; cdr3_nt: TGCGCCAGCAGCCAAGCGTCTAGCGGGAGCTCCTACAATGAGCAGTTCTTC; cdr3_aa: CASSQASSGSSYNEQFF
d_call: .; v_call: TRBV5-1; j_call: TRBJ2-1; clone_size: few; cdr3_nt: TGCGCCAGCAGCCCTAGGGTGGGGTCCTACAATGAGCAGTTCTTC; cdr3_aa: CASSPRVGSYNEQFF
d_call: .; v_call: TRBV12-3/TRBV12-4; j_call: TRBJ1-1; clone_size: many; cdr3_nt: TGTGCCAGCAGTTCCAACCCGGGACTGCCAGCTGAAGCTTTCTTT; cdr3_aa: CASSSNPGLPAEAFF